The following is a TCR beta chain sequence with its context. The antigen is not known. CDR3 length equals 14 residues. Germline CDR1 and CDR2: SQVTM and ANQGSEA. V was shortened by 2 bases and J by 8 bases, with 18 bases between the two germline ends. These data come from a study of CD8 T cells in Susac syndrome. Study as a whole: Sequenced Susac syndrome patients included about 6 with active disease and fewer than ten who were in remission.

The RNA input was 0.5 to 1 ug, and it was reverse transcribed with random hexamers. TCRdb fed the immunoSEQ multiplex PCR reads into MiXCR, producing one record per CDR3 protein. The data contain 160,000 or so distinct CDR3 sequences, 85% to 95% of them singletons. Study results and limitations: Repertoires of Susac syndrome CD4+ T cells lacked clonal expansion.

Sequencing of TCR beta, carried out with a high-throughput approach, was applied to CD8+ and CD4+ T cells from the blood. The sample was CD4+ T cells from PBMCs. The clonotype was recovered from a human donor with Susac syndrome. The chain recombines TRBV29-1 with TRBJ1-2; weak D call: TRBD1 (6 bases). The DNA of the CDR3 is TGCAGCGTTGAAAGTTTAGGACAGACGGGCGGCTACACCTTC. It codes for CSVESLGQTGGYTF.